This T cell receptor (beta chain) stems from a study of cytomegalovirus exposure and HLA in healthy donors. PCR was performed using 60 Vbeta and 13 Jbeta primers. Using immunoSEQ multiplex PCR, the repertoire was profiled, and TCRdb retains in-frame clones only, with some absent. The data hold 200,000 to 250,000 clones, with roughly 80% observed a single time. The CDR3 extends over 18 amino acids. Trimming left V 5 bases short and J 1 base short, with 20 bases between. The V gene's germline CDR1 is SGHTA and CDR2 FQGNSA. Note on this clone: The antigen remains undetermined.

Whole-study results and caveats: Reported performance of the classifier showed diagnosis of cytomegalovirus status with high specificity and sensitivity.

Sequencing was done on a sample of PBMCs. The receptor comes from a woman aged 30 to 39 in good health and CMV-seronegative. The J gene is TRBJ2-2, the V gene TRBV7-2; D gene ambiguous. CDR3: CASSPEITVYLNTGELFF. The CDR3 bases are TGTGCCAGCAGCCCAGAGATTACAGTCTATTTGAACACCGGGGAGCTGTTTTTT.